These T cell receptor beta chains were read from a single sample in a study of cytomegalovirus exposure and HLA in healthy donors. This table comes from immunoSEQ multiplex PCR, and its TCRdb copy is limited to in-frame clones, with some not included. The sample yields about 140,000 clones, about three quarters seen once. Input material: PBMCs. These receptors originate from a male donor in good health and CMV-seropositive. Each CDR3 is given with its conserved first and last residue. Fields, in order: V gene, D gene, J gene, clone size, CDR3 protein, CDR3 DNA. D genes are given only for firm matches. For some rows the clone size is stated as once, few or many, or as a class when expanded; others skip it.

V gene: TRBV7-2; D gene: NA; J gene: TRBJ2-7; clone size: NA; CDR3 protein: CASRNGGSSSYEQYF; CDR3 DNA: TGTGCCAGCAGAAATGGTGGTTCCAGCTCCTACGAGCAGTACTTC
V gene: TRBV5-1; D gene: TRBD1; J gene: TRBJ2-7; clone size: NA; CDR3 protein: CASSATPGTGSHEQYF; CDR3 DNA: TGCGCCAGCAGCGCTACTCCCGGGACAGGGTCTCACGAGCAGTACTTC
V gene: TRBV28; D gene: TRBD2; J gene: TRBJ2-7; clone size: once; CDR3 protein: CASNVGQRLAGGYEQYF; CDR3 DNA: TGTGCCAGCAACGTCGGCCAAAGACTAGCGGGAGGGTACGAGCAGTACTTC
V gene: TRBV7-9; D gene: NA; J gene: TRBJ1-6; clone size: NA; CDR3 protein: CASSPGRDYNSPLHF; CDR3 DNA: TGTGCCAGCAGCCCCGGACGGGACTATAATTCACCCCTCCACTTT
V gene: TRBV7-9; D gene: NA; J gene: TRBJ1-1; clone size: NA; CDR3 protein: CASSSPKFPETEAFF; CDR3 DNA: TGTGCCAGCAGCTCCCCCAAATTCCCGGAGACTGAAGCTTTCTTT
V gene: TRBV5-1; D gene: TRBD1; J gene: TRBJ2-1; clone size: NA; CDR3 protein: CASSTTGGESNEQFF; CDR3 DNA: TGCGCCAGCAGCACGACAGGGGGCGAATCCAATGAGCAGTTCTTC
V gene: TRBV7-9; D gene: NA; J gene: TRBJ1-4; clone size: NA; CDR3 protein: CASSLGQGDDDEKLFF; CDR3 DNA: TGTGCCAGCAGCTTAGGGCAAGGAGATGATGATGAAAAACTGTTTTTT
V gene: TRBV7-2; D gene: TRBD1; J gene: TRBJ2-7; clone size: few; CDR3 protein: CASSLGQGVYEQYF; CDR3 DNA: TGTGCCAGCAGCTTAGGACAGGGCGTCTACGAGCAGTACTTC
V gene: TRBV14; D gene: TRBD1; J gene: TRBJ1-4; clone size: NA; CDR3 protein: CASSQGDRGFEKLFF; CDR3 DNA: TGTGCCAGCAGCCAAGGGGACAGGGGATTCGAAAAACTGTTTTTT
V gene: TRBV5-1; D gene: NA; J gene: TRBJ1-2; clone size: NA; CDR3 protein: CASSLAGVNYGYTF; CDR3 DNA: TGCGCCAGCAGCTTGGCCGGAGTTAACTATGGCTACACCTTC
V gene: TRBV6-5; D gene: NA; J gene: TRBJ1-1; clone size: NA; CDR3 protein: CASSTQGSTEAFF; CDR3 DNA: TGTGCCAGCAGCACACAGGGCAGCACTGAAGCTTTCTTT
V gene: TRBV5-5; D gene: NA; J gene: TRBJ2-7; clone size: NA; CDR3 protein: CASSLAAGRNEQYF; CDR3 DNA: TGTGCCAGCAGCCTGGCGGCAGGGCGGAACGAGCAGTACTTC
V gene: TRBV28; D gene: NA; J gene: TRBJ2-5; clone size: few; CDR3 protein: CASSFVGRLQETQYF; CDR3 DNA: TGTGCCAGCAGTTTTGTGGGCCGGCTCCAAGAGACCCAGTACTTC
V gene: TRBV7-8; D gene: NA; J gene: TRBJ1-1; clone size: NA; CDR3 protein: CASSQTGGAAAFF; CDR3 DNA: TGTGCCAGCAGCCAAACGGGGGGGGCTGCAGCTTTCTTT
V gene: TRBV6-1; D gene: TRBD1; J gene: TRBJ1-2; clone size: once; CDR3 protein: CASSEDRDYGYTF; CDR3 DNA: TGTGCCAGCAGCGAAGACAGGGACTATGGCTACACCTTC
V gene: TRBV19; D gene: TRBD2; J gene: TRBJ2-5; clone size: NA; CDR3 protein: CASSSPTGTSGGTRIQETQYF; CDR3 DNA: TGTGCCAGTAGTAGCCCTACCGGGACTAGCGGGGGGACTAGGATTCAAGAGACCCAGTACTTC
V gene: TRBV6-1; D gene: TRBD1; J gene: TRBJ1-1; clone size: NA; CDR3 protein: CASSKDRGRVTEAFF; CDR3 DNA: TGTGCCAGCAGTAAGGACAGGGGGAGAGTCACTGAAGCTTTCTTT
V gene: TRBV19; D gene: TRBD2; J gene: TRBJ2-1; clone size: NA; CDR3 protein: CASSSGGGYNEQFF; CDR3 DNA: TGTGCCAGTAGTAGCGGGGGGGGGTACAATGAGCAGTTCTTC
V gene: TRBV6-5; D gene: TRBD1; J gene: TRBJ1-2; clone size: NA; CDR3 protein: CASSDRGLFYGYTF; CDR3 DNA: TGTGCCAGCAGTGACAGGGGACTCTTCTATGGCTACACCTTC
V gene: TRBV5-1; D gene: NA; J gene: TRBJ2-7; clone size: NA; CDR3 protein: CASSFGRSAKIRDYEQYF; CDR3 DNA: TGCGCCAGCAGCTTCGGCAGGTCGGCTAAAATTCGGGACTACGAGCAGTACTTC
V gene: TRBV7-3; D gene: NA; J gene: TRBJ2-6; clone size: NA; CDR3 protein: CASSLSGSGANVLTF; CDR3 DNA: TGTGCCAGCAGCTTATCCGGGTCTGGGGCCAACGTCCTGACTTTC
V gene: TRBV7-6; D gene: NA; J gene: TRBJ2-6; clone size: NA; CDR3 protein: CASSLVSGSGANVLTF; CDR3 DNA: TGTGCCAGCAGCTTAGTATCCGGGTCTGGGGCCAACGTCCTGACTTTC
V gene: TRBV5-4; D gene: NA; J gene: TRBJ2-7; clone size: NA; CDR3 protein: CASSSLAPEQYF; CDR3 DNA: TGTGCCAGCAGCTCGTTGGCACCCGAGCAGTACTTC
V gene: TRBV19; D gene: NA; J gene: TRBJ2-4; clone size: few; CDR3 protein: CASSIGRRPPMFQYF; CDR3 DNA: TGTGCCAGTAGTATAGGAAGGAGGCCCCCAATGTTTCAGTACTTC
V gene: TRBV27; D gene: TRBD1; J gene: TRBJ2-2; clone size: NA; CDR3 protein: CASSFWPGGSGELFF; CDR3 DNA: TGTGCCAGCAGTTTTTGGCCAGGGGGCTCTGGGGAGCTGTTTTTT
V gene: TRBV11-2; D gene: TRBD2; J gene: TRBJ2-1; clone size: NA; CDR3 protein: CASSLARIAGGHNEQFF; CDR3 DNA: TGTGCCAGCAGCTTAGCTAGGATAGCGGGAGGACACAATGAGCAGTTCTTC
V gene: TRBV19; D gene: TRBD2; J gene: TRBJ2-2; clone size: large; CDR3 protein: CASSTGLAGANTGELFF; CDR3 DNA: TGTGCCAGTAGTACCGGACTAGCGGGGGCCAACACCGGGGAGCTGTTTTTT
V gene: TRBV18; D gene: TRBD2; J gene: TRBJ2-3; clone size: NA; CDR3 protein: CASSPRLAGGMNTQYF; CDR3 DNA: TGTGCCAGCTCACCACGGCTAGCGGGAGGAATGAATACGCAGTATTTT
V gene: TRBV6-5; D gene: NA; J gene: TRBJ2-7; clone size: NA; CDR3 protein: CASSYSGLKPYEQYF; CDR3 DNA: TGTGCCAGCAGTTACTCGGGCCTGAAGCCCTACGAGCAGTACTTC
V gene: TRBV5-5; D gene: NA; J gene: TRBJ2-7; clone size: few; CDR3 protein: CASSNWATTGNYEQYF; CDR3 DNA: TGTGCCAGCAGCAATTGGGCTACAACAGGGAATTACGAGCAGTACTTC
V gene: TRBV6-5; D gene: TRBD2; J gene: TRBJ2-5; clone size: few; CDR3 protein: CASSPVAGGQETQYF; CDR3 DNA: TGTGCCAGCAGCCCGGTAGCGGGGGGGCAAGAGACCCAGTACTTC
V gene: TRBV7-6; D gene: NA; J gene: TRBJ2-2; clone size: NA; CDR3 protein: CASSLAQHTGELFF; CDR3 DNA: TGTGCCAGCAGCTTAGCACAGCACACCGGGGAGCTGTTTTTT
V gene: TRBV6-5; D gene: TRBD1; J gene: TRBJ2-7; clone size: NA; CDR3 protein: CASSRSQGAYEQYF; CDR3 DNA: TGTGCCAGCAGTAGGTCCCAGGGGGCTTACGAGCAGTACTTC
V gene: TRBV7-8; D gene: TRBD2; J gene: TRBJ2-7; clone size: NA; CDR3 protein: CASSKTSGKTYEQYF; CDR3 DNA: TGTGCCAGCAGCAAGACTAGCGGGAAGACTTACGAGCAGTACTTC
V gene: TRBV6-5; D gene: NA; J gene: TRBJ1-6; clone size: NA; CDR3 protein: CASSSPIGQYNSPLHF; CDR3 DNA: TGTGCCAGCAGTTCCCCCATCGGACAGTATAATTCACCCCTCCACTTT
V gene: TRBV6-6; D gene: NA; J gene: TRBJ2-7; clone size: NA; CDR3 protein: CASSPRFSTYEQYF; CDR3 DNA: TGTGCCAGCAGCCCTCGGTTCTCAACCTACGAGCAGTACTTC
V gene: TRBV10-2; D gene: NA; J gene: TRBJ2-1; clone size: NA; CDR3 protein: CASSADGLGSSYNEQFF; CDR3 DNA: TGCGCCAGCAGTGCGGACGGGTTGGGGAGCTCCTACAATGAGCAGTTCTTC
V gene: TRBV7-2; D gene: TRBD2; J gene: TRBJ2-3; clone size: NA; CDR3 protein: CASSLEPLAGTNTQYF; CDR3 DNA: TGTGCCAGCAGCTTAGAGCCGCTAGCGGGAACTAATACGCAGTATTTT
V gene: TRBV27; D gene: NA; J gene: TRBJ2-7; clone size: NA; CDR3 protein: CATSSASYEQYF; CDR3 DNA: TGTGCCACGTCTAGCGCCTCCTACGAGCAGTACTTC
V gene: TRBV7-9; D gene: NA; J gene: TRBJ1-5; clone size: NA; CDR3 protein: CASSLVGGQPQHF; CDR3 DNA: TGTGCCAGCAGCTTAGTCGGGGGGCAGCCCCAGCATTTT
V gene: TRBV5-1; D gene: NA; J gene: TRBJ2-2; clone size: NA; CDR3 protein: CASSLEQFANTGELFF; CDR3 DNA: TGCGCCAGCAGCTTGGAACAGTTCGCGAACACCGGGGAGCTGTTTTTT
V gene: TRBV11-3; D gene: TRBD1; J gene: TRBJ2-5; clone size: NA; CDR3 protein: CASSLGGTVSGGAQYF; CDR3 DNA: TGTGCCAGCAGCTTAGGTGGGACAGTCTCCGGCGGTGCCCAGTACTTC
V gene: TRBV11-2; D gene: NA; J gene: TRBJ2-5; clone size: NA; CDR3 protein: CASSPSETQYF; CDR3 DNA: TGTGCCAGCAGCCCCTCAGAGACCCAGTACTTC
V gene: TRBV19; D gene: NA; J gene: TRBJ1-1; clone size: NA; CDR3 protein: CASSTGANTEAFF; CDR3 DNA: TGTGCCAGTTCGACAGGCGCGAACACTGAAGCTTTCTTT
V gene: TRBV18; D gene: NA; J gene: TRBJ2-5; clone size: NA; CDR3 protein: CASSPPGHAVTQETQYF; CDR3 DNA: TGTGCCAGCTCACCACCGGGACACGCGGTAACACAAGAGACCCAGTACTTC
V gene: TRBV5-4; D gene: TRBD1; J gene: TRBJ2-7; clone size: NA; CDR3 protein: CASSRRDRGPEQYF; CDR3 DNA: TGTGCCAGCAGCCGGCGGGACAGGGGCCCCGAGCAGTACTTC
V gene: TRBV19; D gene: TRBD2; J gene: TRBJ2-4; clone size: NA; CDR3 protein: CASSTRGGKNIQYF; CDR3 DNA: TGTGCCAGTAGTACCCGGGGGGGCAAAAACATTCAGTACTTC
V gene: TRBV11-2; D gene: NA; J gene: TRBJ2-1; clone size: NA; CDR3 protein: CASSRELPGDEQFF; CDR3 DNA: TGTGCCAGCAGCCGGGAACTACCGGGGGATGAGCAGTTCTTC
V gene: TRBV2; D gene: NA; J gene: TRBJ1-1; clone size: once; CDR3 protein: CASSPFPVSLNTEAFF; CDR3 DNA: TGTGCCAGCAGTCCCTTCCCCGTCAGTCTGAACACTGAAGCTTTCTTT
V gene: TRBV2; D gene: TRBD2; J gene: TRBJ2-5; clone size: NA; CDR3 protein: CASSSTSGQETQYF; CDR3 DNA: TGTGCCAGCAGTTCTACTAGCGGACAAGAGACCCAGTACTTC